Given below is one T cell receptor (beta chain) in context. These data are taken from a study of T cell responses to AZD1222 COVID-19 vaccine. Clones were read by immunoSEQ multiplex PCR, and TCRdb kept only the in-frame ones, dropping some. The repertoire consists of tens of thousands of clones, with 85% occurring once and the leading ten covering about 12%. The sequence was obtained from an adult in good health. The sample in question was peripheral blood, obtained on day 0 of AZD1222 vaccination.

The CDR3 loop is CAWTSSWTGELFF. CDR3 bases: TGTGCCTGGACCTCATCTTGGACCGGGGAGCTGTTTTTT. The chain combines TRBV30 with TRBJ2-2; no definite D call. V lost 4 bases and J lost 5, with 11 bases in between. Germline CDR1 GTSNPN, CDR2 SVGIG (reference sequence). The CDR3 has 13 amino acids.